These T cell receptor beta chains were read from a single sample in a study of cytotoxic CD8 clonotypes in ibrutinib-treated CLL. Clones were sequenced by immunoSEQ multiplex PCR, and TCRdb holds only the in-frame ones, with some missing. The sample includes roughly 300,000 clones, 60% to 80% of them seen just once. This specimen was PBMCs, taken at disease progression, from a patient treated with ibrutinib. Receptors were obtained from a human donor with chronic lymphocytic leukemia. Both conserved end residues are part of each CDR3. Fields, in order: clone size, J gene, D gene, V gene, CDR3 protein, CDR3 DNA. D genes are given only for firm matches. Where a row states a size, it is once, few, many or the class of an expanded clone; other rows omit it.

>.|TRBJ2-1|TRBD1|TRBV28
CASSSTGGIPNEQFF
TGTGCCAGCAGTTCGACAGGGGGCATCCCTAATGAGCAGTTCTTC
>.|TRBJ2-7|.|TRBV6-5
CASSYTRYEQYF
TGTGCCAGCAGTTACACCCGCTACGAGCAGTACTTC
>once|TRBJ2-1|.|TRBV9
CASSAQDYGPNEQFF
TGTGCCAGCAGCGCTCAGGACTATGGTCCCAATGAGCAGTTCTTC
>.|TRBJ2-5|.|TRBV4-1
CASSSGRETQYF
TGCGCCAGCAGCTCAGGGAGAGAGACCCAGTACTTC
>.|TRBJ2-2|.|TRBV27
CASSWATPTGELFF
TGTGCCAGCAGTTGGGCAACCCCAACCGGGGAGCTGTTTTTT
>.|TRBJ2-5|.|TRBV29-1
CSVGPGGSGETQYF
TGCAGCGTTGGACCCGGGGGCTCTGGGGAGACCCAGTACTTC
>once|TRBJ2-7|TRBD2|TRBV28
CASSFSGTSGYEQYF
TGTGCCAGCAGTTTCTCCGGGACTAGCGGTTACGAGCAGTACTTC
>.|TRBJ1-2|TRBD1|TRBV9
CASSVVGQYNYGYTF
TGTGCCAGCAGCGTAGTGGGACAGTATAACTATGGCTACACCTTC
>few|TRBJ2-7|.|TRBV18
CASSPPLADRSEQYF
TGTGCCAGCTCACCACCCCTAGCCGACAGATCCGAGCAGTACTTC
>.|TRBJ2-1|TRBD2|TRBV11-2
CASSPNRLAEDNEQFF
TGTGCCAGCAGCCCTAACCGACTAGCGGAGGACAATGAGCAGTTCTTC
>.|TRBJ2-7|.|TRBV11-2
CASSLVDEQYF
TGTGCCAGCAGCTTAGTCGACGAGCAGTACTTC
>once|TRBJ1-1|TRBD1|TRBV29-1
CSAPSGTGLFVAGNTEAFF
TGCAGCGCACCCTCCGGGACAGGGCTTTTTGTGGCTGGGAACACTGAAGCTTTCTTT
>.|TRBJ2-5|TRBD2|TRBV2
CASSEARGLAAETQYF
TGTGCCAGCAGTGAAGCGCGGGGACTAGCGGCGGAGACCCAGTACTTC
>.|TRBJ2-5|.|TRBV4-1
CASRETQYF
TGCGCCAGCCGGGAGACCCAGTACTTC
>.|TRBJ1-2|.|TRBV20-1
CSARVGYGYTF
TGCAGTGCTAGAGTAGGATATGGCTACACCTTC
>once|TRBJ1-6|.|TRBV7-2
CASSPQRAVSSYNSPLHF
TGTGCCAGCAGCCCCCAGCGGGCGGTGAGCTCCTATAATTCACCCCTCCACTTT
>.|TRBJ1-2|TRBD1|TRBV27
CASKRDRGLWGYTF
TGTGCCAGCAAAAGGGACAGGGGCCTGTGGGGCTACACCTTC
>.|TRBJ2-3|.|TRBV28
CASSLAMTSTDTQYF
TGTGCCAGCAGTTTAGCCATGACTAGCACAGATACGCAGTATTTT
>.|TRBJ2-3|TRBD1|TRBV29-1
CSVGQGRSADTQYF
TGCAGCGTAGGACAGGGGCGGAGCGCAGATACGCAGTATTTT
>few|TRBJ2-5|.|TRBV5-1
CASSLVGGGQETQYF
TGCGCCAGCAGCTTGGTGGGTGGCGGGCAAGAGACCCAGTACTTC
>few|TRBJ1-2|.|TRBV18
CASSPQTENYGYTF
TGTGCCAGCTCACCCCAGACAGAGAACTATGGCTACACCTTC
>.|TRBJ2-7|TRBD2|TRBV11-2
CASSLATSGWSYEQYF
TGTGCCAGCAGCTTAGCTACTAGCGGCTGGTCCTACGAGCAGTACTTC
>.|TRBJ2-7|TRBD1|TRBV9
CASSSHRGLYEQYF
TGTGCCAGCAGCTCTCACAGGGGTCTCTACGAGCAGTACTTC
>few|TRBJ1-5|.|TRBV2
CASSRGNQPQHF
TGTGCCAGTAGCAGGGGCAATCAGCCCCAGCATTTT
>once|TRBJ2-5|.|TRBV15
CATSRDRPGETETQYF
TGTGCCACCAGCAGAGATAGGCCGGGAGAAACCGAGACCCAGTACTTC
>few|TRBJ1-2|.|TRBV6-6
CASSYDSYYGYTF
TGTGCCAGCAGTTACGACAGCTACTATGGCTACACCTTC
>.|TRBJ2-7|.|TRBV20-1
CSARVVNEQYF
TGCAGTGCTAGAGTCGTGAACGAGCAGTACTTC
>.|TRBJ1-5|TRBD1|TRBV18
CASSPARQGTYQPQHF
TGTGCCAGCTCACCGGCTCGACAGGGGACGTATCAGCCCCAGCATTTT
>.|TRBJ2-7|TRBD1|TRBV19
CASSILGQTYEQYF
TGTGCCAGTAGTATCTTGGGACAGACCTACGAGCAGTACTTC
>few|TRBJ1-5|.|TRBV7-6
CASSLAGDPSQPQHF
TGTGCCAGCAGCTTAGCCGGGGACCCTAGTCAGCCCCAGCATTTT
>.|TRBJ2-7|TRBD2|TRBV7-2
CASSSSTSGSRQYF
TGTGCCAGCAGCTCGTCGACTAGCGGGAGCAGGCAGTACTTC
>few|TRBJ1-2|TRBD1|TRBV28
CASSRQGYYGYTF
TGTGCCAGCAGCCGACAGGGTTACTATGGCTACACCTTC
>.|TRBJ2-7|TRBD2|TRBV29-1
CSVEVGEASGSYEQYF
TGCAGCGTTGAAGTCGGTGAGGCTAGCGGGAGCTACGAGCAGTACTTC
>.|TRBJ1-5|.|TRBV28
CASSLGTYHQPQHF
TGTGCCAGCAGTTTGGGGACCTACCATCAGCCCCAGCATTTT
>once|TRBJ1-2|.|TRBV10-3
CAITGGANYGYTF
TGTGCCATCACGGGGGGAGCTAACTATGGCTACACCTTC
>few|TRBJ1-4|.|TRBV6-6
CASGGLWNEKLFF
TGTGCCAGTGGGGGTTTATGGAATGAAAAACTGTTTTTT
>few|TRBJ1-2|TRBD1|TRBV4-1
CASSQVRPGQGTYGYTF
TGCGCCAGCAGCCAAGTAAGGCCGGGACAGGGGACCTATGGCTACACCTTC
>.|TRBJ1-2|.|TRBV7-2
CASNEQGGGYGYTF
TGTGCCAGCAACGAACAGGGTGGAGGCTATGGCTACACCTTC
>.|TRBJ2-7|.|TRBV27
CASMGGGYYEQYF
TGTGCCAGCATGGGAGGGGGATACTACGAGCAGTACTTC
>once|TRBJ1-1|.|TRBV5-4
CASSLANGEAFF
TGTGCCAGCAGCTTGGCCAATGGTGAAGCTTTCTTT
>.|TRBJ1-1|.|TRBV29-1
CSVEDPVTGTEAFF
TGCAGCGTTGAAGATCCCGTGACCGGCACTGAAGCTTTCTTT
>few|TRBJ2-3|.|TRBV6-5
CASSSRGPITDTQYF
TGTGCCAGCAGTTCCCGGGGACCTATCACAGATACGCAGTATTTT
>.|TRBJ2-7|.|TRBV19
CASSIGRSLEQYF
TGTGCCAGTAGTATAGGCAGGAGTCTCGAGCAGTACTTC
>.|TRBJ2-7|.|TRBV4-3
CASSQVDRSPSYEQYF
TGCGCCAGCAGCCAAGTAGACCGGAGCCCCTCCTACGAGCAGTACTTC
>.|TRBJ1-1|.|TRBV25-1
CASTRGGYTEAFF
TGTGCCAGCACCCGAGGGGGTTACACTGAAGCTTTCTTT
>.|TRBJ2-2|TRBD2|TRBV7-3
CASSSSGRSNTGELFF
TGTGCCAGCAGCTCTAGCGGGAGATCGAACACCGGGGAGCTGTTTTTT
>.|TRBJ2-2|TRBD1|TRBV5-6
CASIGTGGTGELFF
TGTGCCAGCATCGGGACAGGGGGCACCGGGGAGCTGTTTTTT
>.|TRBJ2-1|TRBD2|TRBV28
CASSFSGGRRLF
TGTGCCAGCAGTTTTTCTGGCGGGAGACGGCTCTTC
>many|TRBJ1-2|.|TRBV5-5
CASSLAGPGRGYTF
TGTGCCAGCAGCTTGGCGGGACCAGGGCGGGGCTACACCTTC
>.|TRBJ1-1|TRBD1|TRBV5-1
CASRTGDTEAFF
TGCGCCAGCAGGACAGGGGACACTGAAGCTTTCTTT
>.|TRBJ1-3|.|TRBV19
CASSIVRPGNTIYF
TGTGCCAGTAGTATAGTACGGCCGGGAAACACCATATATTTT